One and the same sample provided the 10 T cell receptor beta chains below, sequenced in a study of vaccination and CD4 T cells after COVID-19. The treatment is: roughly nine-day PBMC culture with coronavirus spike peptide pools or control peptides (ViraFEST assay). The study sequenced cultured CD4+ T cell DNA using the Oncomine TCR Beta short-read assay. TCRdb reprocessed the PCR reads with MiXCR, giving one entry per CDR3 protein. The sample records 4,000 to 5,000 distinct CDR3 sequences, roughly a fifth being singletons. These receptors' antigens are unknown. The sequencing sample was made of CD4+ T cells from blood, cultured in vitro. The receptors derive from a human donor who had recovered from COVID-19.

With regard to this clonotype: This may stem from a read error, because a much larger clone lies one nucleotide away. The chain carries TRBV30 and TRBJ2-5; D not resolved. The CDR3 has 15 amino acids. The germline CDR1 and CDR2 sequences are GTSNPN and SVGIG (reference sequence). In DNA form, the CDR3 reads TGTACCTGGAGTGTAGGTGGCACGTCCATAAGGGCCCAGTACTTC. It translates to CTWSVGGTSIRAQYF. The whole variable domain, remainder taken from reference TRBV30 and TRBJ2-5, is SQTIHQWPATLVQPVGSPLSLECTVEGTSNPNLYWYRQAAGRGLQLLFYSVGIGQISSEVPQNLSASRPQDRQFILSSKKLLLSDSGFYLCTWSVGGTSIRAQYFGPGTRLLVL.

This clonotype was seen a few times. The chain uses TRBV27 and TRBJ2-7; 10 bases align to TRBD2. The V gene end was trimmed by 10 bases and the J gene end by 2 bases; junction bases not matched to a gene: 5. This CDR3 is 13 amino acids long. Looked up from germline, CDR1 is MNHEY and CDR2 is SMNVEV (reference sequence). CDR3 in DNA: TGTGCCATCCTAGCGGGGGCTACCTACGAGCAGTACTTC. It is translated as CAILAGATYEQYF.

The chain couples TRBV6-1 to TRBJ1-3; possibly TRBD1 for D (6 bases). The germline V gene has CDR1 MNHNS and CDR2 SASEGT. This CDR3 comprises 15 residues. Trimming took off 4 bases at V and 10 bases at J, with 20 bases between the two ends. The CDR3 region has the DNA TGTGCCAGCAGTGCAAACAGGGTGGGATGGGATACCATATATTTT. This encodes CASSANRVGWDTIYF.

This chain connects TRBV28 to TRBJ1-1; D is perhaps TRBD1 (6 bases). Germline CDR1 MDHEN, CDR2 SYDVKM. Trimming took off 8 bases at V and 2 bases at J, with 15 bases between the two ends. This CDR3 spans 14 amino acids. CDR3 coding DNA: TGTGCCAGCCAAGGGGGTACCGGTAACACTGAAGCTTTCTTT. This gives the protein CASQGGTGNTEAFF. The full variable domain, completed using reference TRBV28 and TRBJ1-1, is DVKVTQSSRYLVKRTGEKVFLECVQDMDHENMFWYRQDPGLGLRLIYFSYDVKMKEKGDIPEGYSVSREKKERFSLILESASTNQTSMYLCASQGGTGNTEAFFGQGTRLTVV.

The chain uses TRBV9 and TRBJ2-2, with TRBD2 identical over 13 bases. CDR1 SGDLS and CDR2 YYNGEE come from the germline V gene. The junction had 0 bases not matched to a gene; V was cut back by 0 bases and J by 1 base. CDR3 length: 17 amino acids. In nucleotides, the CDR3 is TGTGCCAGCAGCGTAGGACTAGCGGGGGGGAACACCGGGGAGCTGTTTTTT. Translated: CASSVGLAGGNTGELFF.

Within the sample, this clonotype is medium-sized. The chain is built from TRBV12-3 or TRBV12-4 and TRBJ2-7; no clear D gene. There are 15 residues in the CDR3. V lost 5 bases to trimming and J lost 7 bases, with 21 bases between them. The CDR3 DNA sequence: TGTGCCAGCAGTACCGCGGTGGGGTTACAACGGGAGCAGTACTTC. Translating gives CASSTAVGLQREQYF.

This clonotype was detected only a few times. J is TRBJ1-2 and V is TRBV30; 7 bases are shared with TRBD1. J was trimmed by 7 bases and V by 2 bases; bases with no gene match: 13. The CDR3 has 15 amino acids. The V gene's germline CDR1 is GTSNPN and CDR2 SVGIG (reference sequence). The CDR3 DNA reads TGTGCCTGGAGTACCCCCGGGACAGCGAGGTCTGGCTACACCTTC. This gives the protein CAWSTPGTARSGYTF. Drawing the rest from reference TRBV30 and TRBJ1-2, the complete variable domain is SQTIHQWPATLVQPVGSPLSLECTVEGTSNPNLYWYRQAAGRGLQLLFYSVGIGQISSEVPQNLSASRPQDRQFILSSKKLLLSDSGFYLCAWSTPGTARSGYTFGSGTRLTVV.

By sample fraction, this clonotype is large. The chain couples TRBV20-1 to TRBJ2-7, with D possibly TRBD2 on 5 matching bases. The germline gives CDR1 DFQATT, CDR2 SNEGSKA (reference sequence). CDR3 length: 14 residues. The germline V and J ends were trimmed by 3 bases and 0 bases, with 12 bases remaining between them. CDR3 sequence reads: CSASSPRDSYEQYF. The CDR3 DNA sequence: TGCAGTGCTAGCTCCCCCCGGGACTCCTACGAGCAGTACTTC.

This clonotype was recorded a few times. The rearrangement joins TRBV20-1 to TRBJ2-1; 9 nucleotides agree with TRBD2. The CDR3 contains 15 residues. V trimming: 0 bases; J trimming: 8 bases; junction bases outside the gene matches: 8. The V gene's germline CDR1 is DFQATT and CDR2 SNEGSKA (reference sequence). This CDR3 reads CSARDRRGGWDEQFF. CDR3 bases: TGCAGTGCTAGAGATCGGCGGGGGGGCTGGGATGAGCAGTTCTTC.

This clonotype showed up just a few times. The CDR3 sequence: CSVGDARGYTF. The CDR3 DNA follows: TGCAGCGTCGGGGACGCGCGTGGCTACACCTTC. This chain links TRBV29-1 with TRBJ1-2; possible D gene TRBD1, 5 bases. The CDR3 has 11 residues. V lost 6 bases, J lost 7 bases, and 12 bases lay in between. Per the germline V gene, CDR1 is SQVTM and CDR2 is ANQGSEA.